The 6 T cell receptor beta chains reported below all come from one sample, sequenced in a study of control samples from healthy donors and cancer patients (TCRdb year 2020). The method behind the library was the immunoSEQ multiplex PCR assay. TCRdb provides this immuneACCESS table in a form limited to in-frame rearrangements. Some clones are lacking; in checked studies, under half of them reflect an unresolved V gene, and why the rest are absent is not known. Here the sample has 100,000 to 150,000 clones; roughly 88% occur a single time. The top ten constitute 3% to 3.5% of the sample. The sample consisted of blood. Receptors were obtained from a man between 45 and 60 years old in good health.

This chain connects TRBV7-2 to TRBJ1-5; D unresolved. Germline V gene data show CDR1 as SGHTA and CDR2 as FQGNSA. V dropped 1 base and J dropped 0 bases, with 7 bases sitting between them. The CDR3 has 15 residues. The DNA of the CDR3 is TGTGCCAGCAGCTTAGTACCGTATAGCAATCAGCCCCAGCATTTT. Protein: CASSLVPYSNQPQHF.

This clone has just one count. The chain joins TRBV27 to TRBJ2-2, with 16 bases lining up with TRBD2. This CDR3 spans 21 amino acids. V lost 3 bases to trimming and J lost 4 bases; unmatched junction nucleotides: 14. Germline assignment: CDR1 MNHEY and CDR2 SMNVEV (reference sequence). The CDR3 DNA sequence: TGTGCCAGCAGTTTGGGGATACCGGGACTAGCGGGGGGGCGAGTCACCGGGGAGCTGTTTTTT. Translated, it gives CASSLGIPGLAGGRVTGELFF.

The CDR3 protein is CASSSKNSPFTGSTYEQYF. The CDR3 coding sequence is TGCGCCAGCAGCTCTAAAAACTCTCCGTTTACAGGTTCAACCTACGAGCAGTACTTC. J is TRBJ2-7 and V is TRBV5-1; TRBD1 is a possible D gene (5 bases). The CDR3 runs to 19 residues. V lost 3 bases and J lost 2, with 27 bases in between. Germline V gene data show CDR1 as SGHRS and CDR2 as YFSETQ.

The V and J genes are TRBV11-2 and TRBJ1-4; D remains ambiguous. V was clipped by 1 base and J by 0 bases, with 12 bases between them. There are 17 residues in the CDR3. Germline V gives CDR1 SGHAT, CDR2 FQNNGV. The CDR3 DNA is TGTGCCAGCAGCTTAGCGGTGCTGGGAGCAACTAATGAAAAACTGTTTTTT. Residues: CASSLAVLGATNEKLFF.

The V call is TRBV28, the J call TRBJ2-7; perhaps TRBD1 as D (5 bases). In germline, CDR1 is MDHEN, CDR2 SYDVKM. Trimming pared 3 bases from V and 3 bases from J, leaving 6 bases between. This CDR3 is 12 amino acids long. This chain's CDR3 is CASSFQGYEQYF. In DNA form, the CDR3 reads TGTGCCAGCAGTTTTCAGGGCTACGAGCAGTACTTC.

The chain carries TRBV5-6 and TRBJ2-5; 11 bases match TRBD2. After removal of 4 bases from V and 1 base from J, the junction contained 6 bases not matched to a gene. The germline CDR1 and CDR2 sequences are SGHDT and YYEEEE. This CDR3 comprises 16 residues. CDR3 in amino acids: CASSRRLAGTQETQYF. DNA of the CDR3: TGTGCCAGCAGCCGGCGACTAGCGGGAACCCAAGAGACCCAGTACTTC.